This TCR beta chain is drawn from a study of blood T cell repertoires in COVID-19. Study overall: Collection of acute and convalescent COVID-19 samples took place in the United States, Italy and Spain.

Germline V lookup: CDR1 SNHLY, CDR2 FYNNEI. The V segment lost 7 bases and the J segment 8 bases; nucleotides outside the gene matches: 10. The CDR3 is 13 amino acids. The table came from immunoSEQ multiplex PCR; TCRdb's copy has only in-frame clones and leaves some out. This table has 290,000 or so clones, about 87% appearing once. The sample consisted of peripheral blood. The clonotype originates from a man aged 65 to 79 with acute or convalescent COVID-19. The V and J genes are TRBV2 and TRBJ1-2; TRBD1 matches at 7 bases. DNA for the CDR3: TGTGCCAGCAATAACAGGGGATTTTACGGCTACACCTTC. Its protein product is CASNNRGFYGYTF.